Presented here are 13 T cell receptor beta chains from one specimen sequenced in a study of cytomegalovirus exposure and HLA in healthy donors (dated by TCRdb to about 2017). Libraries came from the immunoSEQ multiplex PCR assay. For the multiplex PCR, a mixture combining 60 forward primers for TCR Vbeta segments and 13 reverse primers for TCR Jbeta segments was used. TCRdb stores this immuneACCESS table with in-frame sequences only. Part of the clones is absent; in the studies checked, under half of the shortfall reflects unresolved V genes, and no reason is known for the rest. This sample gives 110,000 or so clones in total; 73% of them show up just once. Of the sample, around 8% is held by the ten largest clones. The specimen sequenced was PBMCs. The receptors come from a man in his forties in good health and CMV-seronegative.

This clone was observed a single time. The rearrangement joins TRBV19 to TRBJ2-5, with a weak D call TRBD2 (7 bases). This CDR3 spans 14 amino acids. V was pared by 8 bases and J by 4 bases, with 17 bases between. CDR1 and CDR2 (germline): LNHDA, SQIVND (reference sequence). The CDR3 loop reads CASAGGPGSETQYF. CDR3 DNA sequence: TGTGCCAGTGCCGGGGGGCCAGGATCAGAGACCCAGTACTTC.

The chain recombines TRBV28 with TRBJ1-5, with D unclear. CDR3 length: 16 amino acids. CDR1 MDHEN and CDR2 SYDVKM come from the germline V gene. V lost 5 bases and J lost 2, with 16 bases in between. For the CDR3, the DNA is TGTGCCAGCAGTCCGGAGATCCGTCCCGGCAATCAGCCCCAGCATTTT. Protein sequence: CASSPEIRPGNQPQHF.

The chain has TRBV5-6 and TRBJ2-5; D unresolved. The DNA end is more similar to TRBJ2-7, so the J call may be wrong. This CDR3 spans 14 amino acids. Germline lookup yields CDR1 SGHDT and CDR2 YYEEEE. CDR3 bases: TGTGCCAGCAGCTTGCGCGCTTTTGTCTACGAGCAGTACTTC. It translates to CASSLRAFVYEQYF.

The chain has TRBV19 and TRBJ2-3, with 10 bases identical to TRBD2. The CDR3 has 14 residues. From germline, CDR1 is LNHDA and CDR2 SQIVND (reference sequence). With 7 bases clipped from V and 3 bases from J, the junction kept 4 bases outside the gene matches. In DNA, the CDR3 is TGTGCCAGTATGACTAGCGGGCTTACAGATACGCAGTATTTT. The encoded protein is CASMTSGLTDTQYF.

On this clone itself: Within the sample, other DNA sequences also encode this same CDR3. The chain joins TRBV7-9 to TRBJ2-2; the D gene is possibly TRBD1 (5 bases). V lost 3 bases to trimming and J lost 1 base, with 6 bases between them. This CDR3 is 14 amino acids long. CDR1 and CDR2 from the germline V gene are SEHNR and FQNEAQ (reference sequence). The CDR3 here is CASSLGLNTGELFF. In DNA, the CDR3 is TGTGCCAGCAGCTTGGGGCTGAACACCGGGGAGCTGTTTTTT.

CDR3 in amino acids: CATSILDRGWAKNIQYF. As DNA, the CDR3 is TGTGCCACCAGCATACTCGACAGGGGTTGGGCCAAAAACATTCAGTACTTC. This rearrangement joins TRBV15 to TRBJ2-4; 8 nucleotides align to TRBD1. The V gene's germline CDR1 is LNHNV and CDR2 YYDKDF (reference sequence). V was pared by 4 bases and J by 1 base, with 9 bases of the junction left unmatched. This CDR3 spans 17 amino acids.

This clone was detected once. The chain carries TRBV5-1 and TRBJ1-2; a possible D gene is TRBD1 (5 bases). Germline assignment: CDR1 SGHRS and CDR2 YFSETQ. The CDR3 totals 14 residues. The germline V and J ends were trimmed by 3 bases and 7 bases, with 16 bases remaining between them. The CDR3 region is CASSSVYGAVGYTF. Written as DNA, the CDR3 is TGCGCCAGCAGCTCGGTCTATGGGGCGGTTGGCTACACCTTC. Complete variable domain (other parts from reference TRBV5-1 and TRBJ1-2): KAGVTQTPRYLIKTRGQQVTLSCSPISGHRSVSWYQQTPGQGLQFLFEYFSETQRNKGNFPGRFSGRQFSNSRSEMNVSTLELGDSALYLCASSSVYGAVGYTFGSGTRLTVV.

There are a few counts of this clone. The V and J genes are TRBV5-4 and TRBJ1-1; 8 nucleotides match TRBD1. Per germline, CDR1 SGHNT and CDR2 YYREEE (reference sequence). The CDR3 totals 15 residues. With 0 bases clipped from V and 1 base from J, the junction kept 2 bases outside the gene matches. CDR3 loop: CASSLGQGWNTEAFF. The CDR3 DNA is TGTGCCAGCAGCTTGGGACAGGGGTGGAACACTGAAGCTTTCTTT.

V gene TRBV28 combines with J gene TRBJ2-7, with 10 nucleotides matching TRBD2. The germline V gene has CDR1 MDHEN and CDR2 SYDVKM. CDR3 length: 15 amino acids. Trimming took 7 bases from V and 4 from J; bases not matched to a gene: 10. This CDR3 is CASNMRASGGYEQYF. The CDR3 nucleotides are TGTGCCAGCAACATGCGGGCTAGCGGGGGTTACGAGCAGTACTTC. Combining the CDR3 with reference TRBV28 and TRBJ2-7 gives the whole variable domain DVKVTQSSRYLVKRTGEKVFLECVQDMDHENMFWYRQDPGLGLRLIYFSYDVKMKEKGDIPEGYSVSREKKERFSLILESASTNQTSMYLCASNMRASGGYEQYFGPGTRLTVT.

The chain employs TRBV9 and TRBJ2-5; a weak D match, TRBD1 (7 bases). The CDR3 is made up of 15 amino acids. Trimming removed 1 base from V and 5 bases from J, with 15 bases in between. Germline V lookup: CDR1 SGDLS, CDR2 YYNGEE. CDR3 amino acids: CASSVTGGQLETQYF. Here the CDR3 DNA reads TGTGCCAGCAGCGTAACCGGGGGACAGTTGGAGACCCAGTACTTC.

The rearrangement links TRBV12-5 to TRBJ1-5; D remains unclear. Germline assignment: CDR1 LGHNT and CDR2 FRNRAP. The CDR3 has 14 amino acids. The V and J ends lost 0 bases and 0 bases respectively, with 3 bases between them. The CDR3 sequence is CASGLVSSNQPQHF. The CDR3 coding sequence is TGTGCTAGTGGTTTGGTCAGTAGCAATCAGCCCCAGCATTTT.

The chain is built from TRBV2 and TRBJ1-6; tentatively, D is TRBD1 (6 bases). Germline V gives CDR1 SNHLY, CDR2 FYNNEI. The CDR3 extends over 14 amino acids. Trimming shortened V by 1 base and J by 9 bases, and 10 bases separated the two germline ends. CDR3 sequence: CASSEGDRSSPLHF. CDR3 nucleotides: TGTGCCAGCAGTGAAGGAGACAGGTCTTCACCCCTCCACTTT.

The CDR3 sequence: CASSGQTGADTQYF. The DNA for the CDR3 is TGCGCCAGCAGCGGACAGACAGGGGCAGATACGCAGTATTTT. The genes are TRBV5-1 and TRBJ2-3, with 8 bases identical to TRBD1. This CDR3 is built from 14 residues. Trimming took 4 bases from V and 4 from J; bases not matched to a gene: 5. Germline V gene sequence: CDR1 SGHRS, CDR2 YFSETQ.